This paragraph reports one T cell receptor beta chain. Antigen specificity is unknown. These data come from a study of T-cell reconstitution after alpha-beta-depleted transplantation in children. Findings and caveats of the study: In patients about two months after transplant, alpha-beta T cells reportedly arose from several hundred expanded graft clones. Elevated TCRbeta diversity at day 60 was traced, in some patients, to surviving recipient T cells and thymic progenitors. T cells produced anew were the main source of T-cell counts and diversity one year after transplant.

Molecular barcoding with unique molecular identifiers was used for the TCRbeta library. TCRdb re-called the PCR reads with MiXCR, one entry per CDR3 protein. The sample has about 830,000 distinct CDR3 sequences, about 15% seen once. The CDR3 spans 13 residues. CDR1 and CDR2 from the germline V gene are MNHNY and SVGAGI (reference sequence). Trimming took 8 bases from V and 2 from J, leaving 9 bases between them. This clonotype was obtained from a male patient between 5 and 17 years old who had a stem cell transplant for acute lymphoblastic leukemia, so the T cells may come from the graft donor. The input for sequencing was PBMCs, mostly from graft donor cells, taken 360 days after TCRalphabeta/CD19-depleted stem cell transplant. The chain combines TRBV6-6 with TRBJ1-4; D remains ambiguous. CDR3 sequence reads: CASLRNTNEKLFF. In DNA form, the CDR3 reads TGTGCCAGCCTACGAAATACTAATGAAAAACTGTTTTTT.